Presented here are 28 T cell receptor beta chains from one specimen sequenced in a study of CD4 and CD8 cells across lung adenocarcinoma regions. TCRdb ran MiXCR on the PCR reads and lists one entry per CDR3 protein. The table includes approximately 9,600 distinct CDR3 sequences, approximately 49% detected once. Sequences were obtained from CD4+ T cells from the margin of a lung tumor. The receptors were gathered from a male donor with lung adenocarcinoma. The CD4 and CD8 labels of this study may be unreliable.

This clonotype was counted between two and nine times. The rearrangement uses TRBV6-1 and TRBJ2-1; 13 nucleotides match TRBD2. With the DNA end fitting TRBJ2-7 better, the J assignment may be wrong. This CDR3 comprises 17 residues. Germline CDR1 reads MNHNS; CDR2 reads SASEGT. CDR3 sequence (DNA): TGTGCCAGCAGTCCGTGGGGACTAGCGGGAAACTCCTACGAGCAGTACTTC. Its translation is CASSPWGLAGNSYEQYF.

This clonotype was recorded a few times. The rearrangement uses TRBV6-1 and TRBJ2-3; either TRBD1 or TRBD2 may fit D (5 bases each). The length of the CDR3 is 12 residues. Germline V CDR1 and CDR2: MNHNS, SASEGT. V was cut by 11 bases and J by 6 bases, with 15 bases left in between. The CDR3 coding sequence is TGTGCCGTCCCTCCGGGACGTGATACGCAGTATTTT. Protein: CAVPPGRDTQYF.

The chain combines TRBV25-1 with TRBJ1-1; D possibly corresponds to TRBD1 (6 bases). The V gene lost 6 bases and the J gene lost 4 bases, with 12 bases spanning the gap. This CDR3 is 13 amino acids long. In germline, CDR1 is MGHDK, CDR2 SYGVNS. CDR3 coding DNA: TGTGCCAGCAGGAACAGGGAGGGCACTGAAGCTTTCTTT. Protein: CASRNREGTEAFF. The full variable domain, rest sourced from reference TRBV25-1 and TRBJ1-1, is EADIYQTPRYLVIGTGKKITLECSQTMGHDKMYWYQQDPGMELHLIHYSYGVNSTEKGDLSSESTVSRIRTEHFPLTLESARPSHTSQYLCASRNREGTEAFFGQGTRLTVV.

The J gene is TRBJ1-4, the V gene TRBV4-1; tentatively, D is TRBD1 (6 bases). Trimming cost V 1 base and J 1 base, with 16 bases left between them. CDR1 and CDR2 (germline): MGHRA, YSYEKL. The CDR3 sequence is 18 residues long. The chain's CDR3 is CASSQVTGTRRTNEKLFF. In nucleotides, the CDR3 is TGCGCCAGCAGCCAAGTAACAGGGACGAGGCGAACTAATGAAAAACTGTTTTTT.

For this clonotype: A much more abundant neighbour one base away suggests this may be a read error. The V call is TRBV20-1, the J call TRBJ2-1, with TRBD2 matching 10 bases. Per the germline V gene, CDR1 is DFQATT and CDR2 is SNEGSKA (reference sequence). CDR3 length: 19 amino acids. CDR3 nucleotide sequence: TGCAGTGCTAGAGACGTGATCGGACTAGCGGTTAGCTCCCACAATGAGCAGTTCTTC. Protein product: CSARDVIGLAVSSHNEQFF.

Here the CDR3 reads CSAATGGAGSEQFF. CDR3 coding DNA: TGCAGCGCTGCGACAGGGGGCGCCGGGAGTGAGCAGTTCTTC. The chain couples TRBV29-1 to TRBJ2-1; TRBD1 matches at 10 bases. The CDR3 runs 14 residues. Trimming removed 7 bases from V and 9 bases from J; junction bases left unmatched: 12. CDR1 is SQVTM and CDR2 is ANQGSEA in the germline V gene.

The CDR3 DNA reads TGTGCCAGCAGCGGAGGGGGACGAAAAAACATTCAGTACTTC. It specifies CASSGGGRKNIQYF. The chain joins TRBV25-1 to TRBJ2-4; D tentatively reads TRBD1 or TRBD2 (6 bases each). The V end was cut by 6 bases, the J end by 4 bases, with 13 bases between. The CDR3 has 14 amino acids. Germline V CDR1 and CDR2: MGHDK, SYGVNS. The entire variable domain, with the rest obtained from reference TRBV25-1 and TRBJ2-4, is as follows: EADIYQTPRYLVIGTGKKITLECSQTMGHDKMYWYQQDPGMELHLIHYSYGVNSTEKGDLSSESTVSRIRTEHFPLTLESARPSHTSQYLCASSGGGRKNIQYFGAGTRLSVL.

The chain joins TRBV12-3 or TRBV12-4 to TRBJ2-3, with D uncertain. V was trimmed by 1 base and J by 2 bases, leaving 7 bases between them. This CDR3 is built from 14 residues. This CDR3 is CASSLGWNTDTQYF. CDR3 sequence (DNA): TGTGCCAGCAGTTTAGGTTGGAACACAGATACGCAGTATTTT.

This chain connects TRBV6-5 to TRBJ1-6; TRBD1 matches 10 bases. Germline-derived CDR1 and CDR2 are MNHEY and SVGAGI. The CDR3 loop spans 15 amino acids. V dropped 2 bases and J dropped 9; count of bases not matched to a gene: 4. CDR3 sequence: CASSYHGTGVSPLHF. The CDR3 region has the DNA TGTGCCAGCAGTTACCACGGGACAGGGGTTTCACCCCTCCACTTT.

This chain links TRBV27 with TRBJ2-5; 7 positions agree with TRBD1. The J call may be faulty, since TRBJ2-7 better matches the DNA end. This CDR3 has 15 amino acids. Germline lookup yields CDR1 MNHEY and CDR2 SMNVEV (reference sequence). CDR3 residues: CASSLVYKGATEQYF. For the CDR3, the DNA is TGTGCCAGCAGTTTGGTTTATAAGGGGGCGACCGAGCAGTACTTC.

The V call is TRBV6-1, the J call TRBJ2-4; D uncertain. The CDR3 extends over 17 amino acids. V was clipped by 3 bases and J by 13 bases, with 28 bases between them. Germline values: CDR1 MNHNS, CDR2 SASEGT. CDR3 nucleotide sequence: TGTGCCAGCAGTGAGCAGCAACCGAGGAGTGCCGAAAACGTCCAGTACTTC. Amino acid sequence: CASSEQQPRSAENVQYF.

This rearrangement joins TRBV4-1 to TRBJ2-4; TRBD2 aligns across 7 bases. Trimming took 5 bases from V and 10 from J; bases not matched to a gene: 17. This CDR3 contains 16 residues. CDR1 is MGHRA and CDR2 is YSYEKL in the germline V gene. The DNA of the CDR3 is TGCGCCAGCAGCGAGTTGGGGGAGGGGCCCACAAATATTCAGTACTTC. It is translated as CASSELGEGPTNIQYF.

The chain combines TRBV6-1 with TRBJ2-1; possibly TRBD1 for D (5 bases). V lost 6 bases and J 0 bases, leaving 9 bases between the germline ends. Germline lookup yields CDR1 MNHNS and CDR2 SASEGT. CDR3 length: 14 amino acids. The CDR3 reads CASSRQSSYNEQFF. As DNA, the CDR3 is TGTGCCAGCAGCAGACAGAGCTCCTACAATGAGCAGTTCTTC.

This clonotype was detected ten times or more. This sequence joins TRBV9 and TRBJ2-1, with D possibly TRBD2 on 5 matching bases. CDR1 is SGDLS and CDR2 is YYNGEE in the germline V gene. This CDR3 comprises 13 residues. V gave up 4 bases and J gave up 9 bases, with 14 bases separating them. The chain's CDR3 is CASSPSFVGEQFF. In DNA, the CDR3 is TGTGCCAGCAGCCCTAGCTTTGTCGGTGAGCAGTTCTTC. Based on the CDR3 plus reference TRBV9 and TRBJ2-1, the full variable domain is DSGVTQTPKHLITATGQRVTLRCSPRSGDLSVYWYQQSLDQGLQFLIQYYNGEERAKGNILERFSAQQFPDLHSELNLSSLELGDSALYFCASSPSFVGEQFFGPGTRLTVL.

The chain has TRBV10-3 and TRBJ1-2, with D unclear. This CDR3 spans 11 amino acids. The V gene lost 7 bases and the J gene lost 8 bases, with 11 bases spanning the gap. Germline assignment: CDR1 ENHRY and CDR2 SYGVKD. CDR3 region: CAIKGSEGYTF. DNA for the CDR3: TGTGCCATCAAAGGGTCGGAGGGCTACACCTTC.

This clonotype was seen repeatedly, ten times or more. This chain uses TRBV15 with TRBJ2-5; D ambiguous. There are 14 residues in the CDR3. Germline loops: CDR1 LNHNV, CDR2 YYDKDF (reference sequence). V shed 0 bases and J shed 7 bases, with 12 bases lying between them. CDR3 nucleotides: TGTGCCACCAGCAGAGAAATACGCTCCCGGACCCAGTACTTC. It translates to CATSREIRSRTQYF.

The CDR3 is CASSPGLANADTQYF. CDR3 nucleotides: TGCGCCAGCAGCCCGGGACTAGCGAACGCAGATACGCAGTATTTT. The chain is built from TRBV4-1 and TRBJ2-3, with 10 bases matching TRBD2. V lost 4 bases to trimming and J lost 4 bases; unmatched junction nucleotides: 5. Germline CDR1 MGHRA, CDR2 YSYEKL. CDR3 length: 15 residues.

The chain has TRBV6-1 and TRBJ2-2; unclear D gene. Germline lookup yields CDR1 MNHNS and CDR2 SASEGT. The germline V and J ends were trimmed by 6 bases and 1 base, with 15 bases remaining between them. The CDR3 length is 16 residues. CDR3 DNA sequence: TGTGCCAGCAGCCGCGACAACTGGGGGAACACCGGGGAGCTGTTTTTT. Amino acid sequence: CASSRDNWGNTGELFF.

The J gene is TRBJ2-3, the V gene TRBV3-1; unclear D gene. The CDR3 covers 13 residues. Trimming removed 1 base from V and 5 bases from J, with 7 bases in between. Looked up from germline, CDR1 is LGHDT and CDR2 is YNNKEL (reference sequence). The CDR3 spells CASSQGYGDTQYF. In DNA form, the CDR3 reads TGTGCCAGCAGCCAAGGTTATGGAGATACGCAGTATTTT.

The chain couples TRBV10-3 to TRBJ2-1; TRBD2 might be the D (5 bases). The J call may be incorrect, as the DNA end agrees better with TRBJ2-5. This CDR3 is built from 14 residues. The germline CDR1 and CDR2 sequences are ENHRY and SYGVKD. CDR3 bases: TGTGCCATCAGCGACGGCGGGTCTAAAGAGACCCAGTACTTC. Translated: CAISDGGSKETQYF.

V usage is TRBV6-1 and J usage is TRBJ2-4, with TRBD1 as a possible D gene (6 bases). Looked up from germline, CDR1 is MNHNS and CDR2 is SASEGT. This CDR3 region has 12 residues. DNA of the CDR3: TGTGCGGGCAGGGGAGACAAAAACATTCAGTACTTC. This translates into CAGRGDKNIQYF.

This clonotype was recorded only once. A read error may produce the germline difference seen at one junction end. The chain carries TRBV27 and TRBJ2-4, with 9 bases aligning to TRBD2. The CDR3 consists of 19 residues. Looked up from germline, CDR1 is MNHEY and CDR2 is SMNVEV (reference sequence). CDR3 loop: CASRATGLAGQSGTNTQYF. CDR3 coding DNA: TGTGCCAGCAGAGCCACGGGGCTAGCGGGACAGTCAGGCACAAATACTCAGTACTTT.

This clonotype came up once. At one boundary the junction diverges from the germline segment, which might be a read error. The V and J genes are TRBV25-1 and TRBJ2-3; D is possibly TRBD2 (7 bases). The CDR3 runs 17 residues. Germline CDR1 is MGHDK and CDR2 is SYGVNS. This chain's CDR3 is CASSEWGGGDSKDTQYF. The CDR3 nucleotides are TGTGCCAGCAGTGAATGGGGAGGGGGGGATAGCAAAGATACGCAGTATTTC.

This clonotype was counted between two and nine times. The V and J genes are TRBV6-1 and TRBJ2-3; 13 bases match TRBD2. The CDR3 length is 17 residues. Looked up from germline, CDR1 is MNHNS and CDR2 is SASEGT. The V gene end was trimmed by 6 bases and the J gene end by 2 bases; junction bases not matched to a gene: 8. The CDR3 protein is CASSRRLAGGFTDTQYF. Here the CDR3 DNA reads TGTGCCAGCAGCCGCCGACTAGCGGGGGGATTCACAGATACGCAGTATTTT.

Within the sample, this clonotype is medium-sized. The chain recombines TRBV10-1 with TRBJ2-2; 7 nucleotides agree with TRBD1. The CDR3 length is 16 residues. V gave up 0 bases and J gave up 4 bases; unmatched junction bases: 5. Germline V gene lookup returns CDR1 WNHNN and CDR2 SYGVQD (reference sequence). The CDR3: CASSESTDRATGELFF. The CDR3 DNA follows: TGCGCCAGCAGTGAGTCAACAGACAGGGCCACCGGGGAGCTGTTTTTT.

As concerns this clonotype: Germline and junction disagree at one end, which may indicate a read error. CDR3: CASSLTAASGGSAKNTQYF. CDR3 nucleotide sequence: TGTGCCAGCAGTCTCACGGCGGCTAGCGGGGGGTCAGCCAAAAACACTCAGTATTTC. The chain carries TRBV6-2 or TRBV6-3 and TRBJ2-4; 11 bases match TRBD2. Per germline, CDR1 MNHEY and CDR2 SVGEGT. The CDR3 loop spans 19 amino acids.

The genes are TRBV6-1 and TRBJ2-3, with no clear D. Germline loops: CDR1 MNHNS, CDR2 SASEGT. Trimming cost V 8 bases and J 12 bases, with 21 bases left between them. The CDR3 runs 13 residues. CDR3 amino acids: CASGLWATDIQYF. The CDR3 coding sequence is TGTGCCAGCGGGCTGTGGGCCACAGATATTCAGTATTTT.

The chain carries TRBV6-1 and TRBJ2-3; possible D gene TRBD2, 6 bases. CDR1 MNHNS and CDR2 SASEGT come from the germline V gene. Trimming stripped 2 bases from V and 2 bases from J, with 11 bases between. CDR3 length equals 15 residues. The DNA for the CDR3 is TGTGCCAGCAGTGAAATGTCTAGCGACACAGATACGCAGTATTTT. Amino acids: CASSEMSSDTDTQYF.